This T cell receptor beta chain was obtained from a study of monozygotic twins with inflammatory bowel disease. Nested PCRs of around 15 and 10 cycles, two in total, were run on TCRalpha and TCRbeta cDNA. TCRdb reprocessed the 5' RACE reads and keeps a single row for each CDR3 protein, giving no DNA. This repertoire includes some 170,000 distinct CDR3 sequences. From germline, CDR1 is DFQATT and CDR2 SNEGSKA (reference sequence). This CDR3 has 14 residues. Sequenced: blood. The sequence came from a human donor with ulcerative colitis or Crohn's disease, or a healthy co-twin of an affected twin (not recorded which). The rearrangement uses TRBV20-1 and TRBJ2-7. CDR3: CSAETIDRFVEQYF.